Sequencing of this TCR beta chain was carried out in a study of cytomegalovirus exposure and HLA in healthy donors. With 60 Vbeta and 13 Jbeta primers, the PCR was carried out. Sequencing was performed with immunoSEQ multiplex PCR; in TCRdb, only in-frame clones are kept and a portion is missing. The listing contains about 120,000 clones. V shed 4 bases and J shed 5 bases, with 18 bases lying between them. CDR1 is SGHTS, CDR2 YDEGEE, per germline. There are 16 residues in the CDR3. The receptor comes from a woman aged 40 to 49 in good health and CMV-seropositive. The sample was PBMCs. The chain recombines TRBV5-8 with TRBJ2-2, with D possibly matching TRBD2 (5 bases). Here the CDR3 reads CASSPWGVFVTGELFF. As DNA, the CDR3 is TGTGCCAGCAGCCCTTGGGGAGTTTTCGTAACCGGGGAGCTGTTTTTT.